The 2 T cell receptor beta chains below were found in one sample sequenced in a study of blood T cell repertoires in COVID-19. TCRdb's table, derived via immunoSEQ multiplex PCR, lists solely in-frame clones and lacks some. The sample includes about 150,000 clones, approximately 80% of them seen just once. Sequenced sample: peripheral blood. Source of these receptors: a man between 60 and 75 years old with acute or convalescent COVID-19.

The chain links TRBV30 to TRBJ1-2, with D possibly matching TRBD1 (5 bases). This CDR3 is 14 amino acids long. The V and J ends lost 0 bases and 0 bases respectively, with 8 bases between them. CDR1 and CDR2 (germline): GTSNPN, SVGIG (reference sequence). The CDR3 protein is CAWSVGLTNYGYTF. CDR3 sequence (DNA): TGTGCCTGGAGTGTGGGACTTACTAACTATGGCTACACCTTC.

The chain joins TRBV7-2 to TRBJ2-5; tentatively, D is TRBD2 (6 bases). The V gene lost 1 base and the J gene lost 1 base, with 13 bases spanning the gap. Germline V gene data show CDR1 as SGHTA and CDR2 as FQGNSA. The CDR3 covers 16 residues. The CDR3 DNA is TGTGCCAGCAGCTTAGGAGGTGCGCGGGGCCAAGAGACCCAGTACTTC. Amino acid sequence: CASSLGGARGQETQYF.